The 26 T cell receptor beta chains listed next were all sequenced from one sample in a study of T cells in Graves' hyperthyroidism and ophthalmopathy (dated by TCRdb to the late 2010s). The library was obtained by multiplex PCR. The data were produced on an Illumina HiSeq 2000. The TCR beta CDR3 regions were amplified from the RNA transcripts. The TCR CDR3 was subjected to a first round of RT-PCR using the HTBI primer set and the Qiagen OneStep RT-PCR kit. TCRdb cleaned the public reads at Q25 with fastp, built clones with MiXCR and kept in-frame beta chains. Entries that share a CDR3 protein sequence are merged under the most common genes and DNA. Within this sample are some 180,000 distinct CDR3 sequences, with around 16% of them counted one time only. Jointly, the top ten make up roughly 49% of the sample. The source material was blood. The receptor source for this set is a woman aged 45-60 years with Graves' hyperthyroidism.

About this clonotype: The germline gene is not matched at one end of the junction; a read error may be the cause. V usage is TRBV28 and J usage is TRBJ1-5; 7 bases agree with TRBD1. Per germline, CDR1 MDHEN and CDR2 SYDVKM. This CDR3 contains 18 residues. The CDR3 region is CASSLVGSSKGARQPQHF. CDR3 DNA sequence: TGTGCCAGCAGTTTGGTGGGCTCCTCCAAGGGGGCTCGTCAGCCCCAGCACTTT.

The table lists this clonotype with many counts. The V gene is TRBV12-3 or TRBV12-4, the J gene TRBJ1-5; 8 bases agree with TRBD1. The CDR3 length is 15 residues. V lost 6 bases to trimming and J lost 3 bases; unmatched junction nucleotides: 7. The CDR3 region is CASRPTGGDNQPQHF. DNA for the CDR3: TGTGCCAGCAGACCTACAGGGGGAGACAATCAGCCCCAGCATTTT.

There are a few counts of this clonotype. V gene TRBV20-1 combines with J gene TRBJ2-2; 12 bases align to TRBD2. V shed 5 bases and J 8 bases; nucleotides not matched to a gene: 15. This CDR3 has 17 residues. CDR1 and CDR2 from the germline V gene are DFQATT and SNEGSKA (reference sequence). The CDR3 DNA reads TGCAGTGCTCACCCCGGACTAGCGGGATACAACCAAGGGGAGCTGTTTTTT. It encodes CSAHPGLAGYNQGELFF.

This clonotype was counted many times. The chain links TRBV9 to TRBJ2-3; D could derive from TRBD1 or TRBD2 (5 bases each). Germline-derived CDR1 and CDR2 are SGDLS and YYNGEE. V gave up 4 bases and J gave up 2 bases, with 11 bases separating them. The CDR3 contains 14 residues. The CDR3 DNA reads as TGTGCCAGCAGCACGGGGCACACCACAGATACGCAGTATTTT. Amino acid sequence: CASSTGHTTDTQYF.

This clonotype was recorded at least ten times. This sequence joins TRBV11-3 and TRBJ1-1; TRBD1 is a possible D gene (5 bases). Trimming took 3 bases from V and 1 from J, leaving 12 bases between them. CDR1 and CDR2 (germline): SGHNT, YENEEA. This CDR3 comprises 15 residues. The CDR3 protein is CASSFRGGTNTEAFF. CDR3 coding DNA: TGTGCCAGCAGCTTCCGGGGGGGAACGAACACTGAAGCTTTCTTT.

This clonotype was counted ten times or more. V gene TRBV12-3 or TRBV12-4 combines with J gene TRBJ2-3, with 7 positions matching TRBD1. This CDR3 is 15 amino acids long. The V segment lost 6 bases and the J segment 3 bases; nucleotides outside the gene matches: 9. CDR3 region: CASSPRGTTTDTQYF. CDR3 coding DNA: TGTGCCAGCAGCCCCAGGGGGACCACGACAGATACGCAGTATTTT.

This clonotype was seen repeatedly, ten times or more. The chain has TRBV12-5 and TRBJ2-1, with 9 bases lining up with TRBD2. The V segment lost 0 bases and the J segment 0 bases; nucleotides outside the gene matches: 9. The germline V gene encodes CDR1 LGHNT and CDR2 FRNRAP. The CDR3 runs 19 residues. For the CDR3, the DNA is TGTGCTAGTGGTTTGGTAGGACTAGCGAGTCGCAGCTCCTACAATGAGCAGTTCTTC. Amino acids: CASGLVGLASRSSYNEQFF.

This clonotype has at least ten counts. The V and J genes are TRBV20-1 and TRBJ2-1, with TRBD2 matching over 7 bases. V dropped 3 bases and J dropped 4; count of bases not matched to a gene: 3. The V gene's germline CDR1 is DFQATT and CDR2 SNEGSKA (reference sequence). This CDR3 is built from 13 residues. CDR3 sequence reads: CSASPGGYNEQFF. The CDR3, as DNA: TGCAGTGCTAGTCCGGGAGGATACAATGAGCAGTTCTTC.

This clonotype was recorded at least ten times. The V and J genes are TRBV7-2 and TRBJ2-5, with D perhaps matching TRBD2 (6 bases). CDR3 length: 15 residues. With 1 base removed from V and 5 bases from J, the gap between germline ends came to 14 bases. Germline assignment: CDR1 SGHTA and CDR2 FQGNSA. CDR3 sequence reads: CASSLVAGTLETQYF. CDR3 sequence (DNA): TGTGCCAGCAGCTTAGTTGCGGGAACGCTGGAGACCCAGTACTTC.

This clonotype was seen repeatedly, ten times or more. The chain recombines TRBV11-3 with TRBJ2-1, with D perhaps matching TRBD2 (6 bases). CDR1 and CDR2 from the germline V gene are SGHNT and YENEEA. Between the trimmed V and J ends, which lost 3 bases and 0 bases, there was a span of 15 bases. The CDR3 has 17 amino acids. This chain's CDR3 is CASSFVTQTSSYNEQFF. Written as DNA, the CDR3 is TGTGCCAGCAGCTTTGTTACTCAGACTAGCTCCTACAATGAGCAGTTCTTC. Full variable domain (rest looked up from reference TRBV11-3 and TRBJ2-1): EAGVVQSPRYKIIEKKQPVAFWCNPISGHNTLYWYLQNLGQGPELLIRYENEEAVDDSQLPKDRFSAERLKGVDSTLKIQPAELGDSAVYLCASSFVTQTSSYNEQFFGPGTRLTVL.

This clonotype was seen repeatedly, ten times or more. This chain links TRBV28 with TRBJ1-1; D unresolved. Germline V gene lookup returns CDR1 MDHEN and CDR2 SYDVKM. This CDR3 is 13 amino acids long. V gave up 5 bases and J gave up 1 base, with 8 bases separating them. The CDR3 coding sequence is TGTGCCAGCAGTAGCACAGCGAACACTGAAGCTTTCTTT. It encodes CASSSTANTEAFF.

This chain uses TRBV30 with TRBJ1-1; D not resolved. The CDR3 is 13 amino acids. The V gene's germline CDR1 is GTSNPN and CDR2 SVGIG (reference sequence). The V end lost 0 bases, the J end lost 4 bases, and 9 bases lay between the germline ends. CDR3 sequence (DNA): TGTGCCTGGAGTGTACAACGAGGCACTGAAGCTTTCTTT. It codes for CAWSVQRGTEAFF.

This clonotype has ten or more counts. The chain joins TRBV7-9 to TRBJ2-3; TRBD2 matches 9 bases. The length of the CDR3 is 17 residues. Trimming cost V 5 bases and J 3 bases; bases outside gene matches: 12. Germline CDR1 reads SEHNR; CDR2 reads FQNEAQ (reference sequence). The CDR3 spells CASSLPPQAGGTDTQYF. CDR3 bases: TGTGCCAGCAGCCTACCACCTCAAGCGGGAGGTACAGATACGCAGTATTTT. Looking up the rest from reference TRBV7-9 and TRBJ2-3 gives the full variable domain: DTGVSQNPRHKITKRGQNVTFRCDPISEHNRLYWYRQTLGQGPEFLTYFQNEAQLEKSRLLSDRFSAERPKGSFSTLEIQRTEQGDSAMYLCASSLPPQAGGTDTQYFGPGTRLTVL.

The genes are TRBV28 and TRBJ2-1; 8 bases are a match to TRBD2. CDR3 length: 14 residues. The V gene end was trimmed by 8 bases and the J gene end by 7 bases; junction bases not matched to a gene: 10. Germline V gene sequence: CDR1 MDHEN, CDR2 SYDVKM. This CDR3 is CASRRAGAGNEQFF. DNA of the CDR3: TGTGCCAGCCGAAGAGCGGGAGCGGGGAATGAGCAGTTCTTC.

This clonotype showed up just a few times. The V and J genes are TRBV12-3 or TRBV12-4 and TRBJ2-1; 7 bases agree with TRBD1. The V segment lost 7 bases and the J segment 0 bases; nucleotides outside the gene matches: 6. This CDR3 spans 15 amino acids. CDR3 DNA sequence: TGTGCCAGCACCCCGACAGGGCGCTCCTACAATGAGCAGTTCTTC. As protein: CASTPTGRSYNEQFF.

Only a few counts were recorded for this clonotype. The CDR3 spells CSASIIGEQFF. Here the CDR3 DNA reads TGCAGTGCTAGTATCATCGGTGAGCAGTTCTTC. This rearrangement joins TRBV20-1 to TRBJ2-1; D call uncertain. The V gene's germline CDR1 is DFQATT and CDR2 SNEGSKA (reference sequence). V was trimmed by 3 bases and J by 9 bases, leaving 9 bases between them. CDR3 length equals 11 residues.

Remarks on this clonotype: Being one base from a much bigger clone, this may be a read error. CDR3 bases: TGTGCCAGCAGCTTACAGGGACTCCTCACAGATACGCAGTGTTTT. Protein: CASSLQGLLTDTQCF. The rearrangement links TRBV11-2 to TRBJ2-3, with D perhaps TRBD2 (6 bases). Germline loops: CDR1 SGHAT, CDR2 FQNNGV. This CDR3 region has 15 residues.

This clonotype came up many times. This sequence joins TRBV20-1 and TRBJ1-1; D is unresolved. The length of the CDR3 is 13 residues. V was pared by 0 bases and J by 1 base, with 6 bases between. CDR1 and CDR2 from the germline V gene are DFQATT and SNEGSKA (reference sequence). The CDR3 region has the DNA TGCAGTGCTAGAGAGGCAGCGAACACTGAAGCTTTCTTT. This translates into CSAREAANTEAFF.

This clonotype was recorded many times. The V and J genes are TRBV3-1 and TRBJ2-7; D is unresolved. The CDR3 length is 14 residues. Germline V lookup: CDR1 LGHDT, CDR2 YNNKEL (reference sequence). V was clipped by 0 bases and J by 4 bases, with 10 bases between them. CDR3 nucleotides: TGTGCCAGCAGCCAAGAACCCCCCGTGTACGAGCAGTACTTC. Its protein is CASSQEPPVYEQYF.

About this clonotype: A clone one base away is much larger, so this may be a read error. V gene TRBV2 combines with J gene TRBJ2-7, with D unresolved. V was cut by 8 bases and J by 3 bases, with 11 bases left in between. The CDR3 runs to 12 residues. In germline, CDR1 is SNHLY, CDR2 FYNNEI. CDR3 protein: CASGYSSYEQYF. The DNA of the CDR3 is TGTGCCAGCGGATACAGCAGCTACGAGCAGTACTTC.

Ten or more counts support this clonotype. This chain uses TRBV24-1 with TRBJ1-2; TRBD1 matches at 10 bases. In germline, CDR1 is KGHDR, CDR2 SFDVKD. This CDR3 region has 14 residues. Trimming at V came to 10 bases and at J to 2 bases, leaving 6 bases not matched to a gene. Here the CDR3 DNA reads TGTGCCACTCGGGCGGGACAGGGGAACTATGGCTACACCTTC. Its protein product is CATRAGQGNYGYTF.

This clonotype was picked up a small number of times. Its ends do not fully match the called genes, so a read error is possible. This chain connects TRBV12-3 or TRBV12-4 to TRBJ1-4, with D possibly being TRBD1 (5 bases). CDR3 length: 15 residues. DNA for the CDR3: TGTGCCAGCGGTTTCGTGGGGGTAACTAATGAAAAACTGTTTTTT. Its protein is CASGFVGVTNEKLFF.

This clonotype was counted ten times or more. Here the CDR3 reads CASSLTKLAQETQYF. Written as DNA, the CDR3 is TGTGCCAGCAGCTTAACCAAACTAGCTCAAGAGACCCAGTACTTC. J is TRBJ2-5 and V is TRBV7-6, with D possibly matching TRBD2 (6 bases). The CDR3 extends over 15 amino acids. Germline assignment: CDR1 SGHVS and CDR2 FNYEAQ. V lost 2 bases, J lost 2 bases, and 12 bases lay in between.

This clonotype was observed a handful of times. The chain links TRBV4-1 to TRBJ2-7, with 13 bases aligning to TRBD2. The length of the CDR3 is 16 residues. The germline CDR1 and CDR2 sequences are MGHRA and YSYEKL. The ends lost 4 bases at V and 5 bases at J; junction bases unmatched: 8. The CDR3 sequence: CASSRQLAGGSDEQYF. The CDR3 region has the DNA TGCGCCAGCAGCCGACAACTAGCGGGAGGGAGTGACGAGCAGTACTTC.

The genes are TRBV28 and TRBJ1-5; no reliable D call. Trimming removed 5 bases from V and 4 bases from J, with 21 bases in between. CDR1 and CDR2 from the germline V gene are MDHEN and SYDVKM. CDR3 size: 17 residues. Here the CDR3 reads CASSPSGPSIWNQPQHF. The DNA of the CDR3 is TGTGCCAGCAGTCCCTCCGGACCGTCTATATGGAATCAGCCCCAGCATTTT. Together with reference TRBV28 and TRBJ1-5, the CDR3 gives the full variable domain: DVKVTQSSRYLVKRTGEKVFLECVQDMDHENMFWYRQDPGLGLRLIYFSYDVKMKEKGDIPEGYSVSREKKERFSLILESASTNQTSMYLCASSPSGPSIWNQPQHFGDGTRLSIL.

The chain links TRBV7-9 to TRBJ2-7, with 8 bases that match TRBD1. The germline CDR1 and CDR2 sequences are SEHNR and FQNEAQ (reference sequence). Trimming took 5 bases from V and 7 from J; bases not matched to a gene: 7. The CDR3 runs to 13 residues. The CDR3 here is CASSLQGAREQYF. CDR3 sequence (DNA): TGTGCCAGCAGCCTTCAGGGGGCGCGGGAGCAGTACTTC. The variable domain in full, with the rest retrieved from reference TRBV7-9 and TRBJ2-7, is DTGVSQNPRHKITKRGQNVTFRCDPISEHNRLYWYRQTLGQGPEFLTYFQNEAQLEKSRLLSDRFSAERPKGSFSTLEIQRTEQGDSAMYLCASSLQGAREQYFGPGTRLTVT.